This T cell receptor beta chain was observed in a study of OX40 agonist ivuxolimab in advanced cancers. About the study: An anti-OX40 (CD134) antibody with agonistic activity, ivuxolimab, was administered to patients. Intravenous ivuxolimab was administered to patients every 2 weeks at 0.01 to 10 mg/kg. Three patients responded partially, comprising one with hepatocellular carcinoma and two with cutaneous melanoma. Study results and caveats: On average, CD8+ T cells had more expanded clones than CD4+.

The CDR3 is 16 residues long. V lost 5 bases and J lost 1, with 18 bases in between. Germline V lookup: CDR1 SEHNR, CDR2 FQNEAQ (reference sequence). Assay used: immunoSEQ multiplex PCR; TCRdb lists only in-frame clones, some missing. The table includes tens of thousands of clones, around 94% detected once. As for this clone: Its target is not known.

The input for sequencing was CD4+ or CD8+ T cells sorted from blood, taken in a trial of the OX40 agonist ivuxolimab. This chain joins TRBV7-9 and TRBJ2-7; D remains unclear. The TCR originated in an adult with an advanced solid tumor such as melanoma, head and neck, liver or kidney cancer. The CDR3 nucleotides read TGTGCCAGCAGCCCCCCAGGCGGTGGAGCTTCCTACGAGCAGTACTTC. It specifies CASSPPGGGASYEQYF.